These T cell receptor beta chains were read from a single sample in a study of OX40 agonist ivuxolimab in advanced cancers. The assay was immunoSEQ multiplex PCR, and TCRdb's table has in-frame clones only and misses some. The data hold roughly 71,000 clones, with about 88% observed a single time. The material sequenced was CD4+ or CD8+ T cells sorted from blood, taken in a trial of the OX40 agonist ivuxolimab. Receptors originate from an adult with an advanced solid tumor such as melanoma, head and neck, liver or kidney cancer. CDR3s include the opening cysteine and the closing phenylalanine or tryptophan. D genes are given only for firm matches. Clone sizes are given selectively: once, few, many, or a class where the clone is expanded.

cdr3_length clone_size j_call v_call d_call cdr3_nt cdr3_aa
15 - TRBJ1-2 TRBV6-5 TRBD1 TGTGCCAGCAGTTACCAGGGACAGGGGGACTATGGCTACACCTTC CASSYQGQGDYGYTF
15 - TRBJ2-7 TRBV4-1 TRBD2 TGCGCCAGCAGCCAAGTCGGGGGGGCAGTTTACGAGCAGTACTTC CASSQVGGAVYEQYF
15 - TRBJ2-7 TRBV7-2 - TGTGCCAGCAGCCTCGGGGTATCCGCCCGTGACGAGCAGTACTTC CASSLGVSARDEQYF
12 - TRBJ1-2 TRBV19 - TGTGCCAGTAGTGACGTCAGTTATGGCTACACCTTC CASSDVSYGYTF
14 - TRBJ1-6 TRBV6-5 - TGTGCCAGCAATTTGGGGGACGGCTATTCACCCCTCCACTTT CASNLGDGYSPLHF
14 - TRBJ2-7 TRBV11-3 - TGTGCCAGCAGCTTAGAGGACGGTACCTACGAGCAGTACTTC CASSLEDGTYEQYF
17 - TRBJ2-5 TRBV30 - TGTGCCTGGAGTCGACAGGGTACGGGGGGGCCTGGGGAGACCCAGTACTTC CAWSRQGTGGPGETQYF
13 - TRBJ2-3 TRBV5-6 TRBD2 TGTGCCAGCAGCTGGGGGGGTGAAGATACGCAGTATTTT CASSWGGEDTQYF
16 - TRBJ2-2 TRBV7-3 - TGTGCCAGCAGTTACGGGACGTTCTGGGACACCGGGGAGCTGTTTTTT CASSYGTFWDTGELFF
13 - TRBJ2-4 TRBV18 - TGTGCCAGCTCAATGTCTAGCGAGAACATTCAGTACTTC CASSMSSENIQYF
12 few TRBJ1-2 TRBV6-1 - TGTGCCGGTTTCCATAACTCCAATGGCTACACCTTC CAGFHNSNGYTF
12 - TRBJ2-7 TRBV9 - TGTGCCAGCAGCGCGGATGGCGGAGTCGAGTACTTC CASSADGGVEYF
14 - TRBJ1-2 TRBV19 TRBD1 TGTGCCAGTAGTCCCCCGACAGGGCTCTATGGCTACACCTTC CASSPPTGLYGYTF
16 - TRBJ2-5 TRBV6-5 - TGTGCCAGCAGTTACTCGAGACCCCCTTTGCAAGAGACCCAGTACTTC CASSYSRPPLQETQYF
14 - TRBJ2-1 TRBV10-2 - TGCGCCAGCAGTGATCTAGTCCTAGGCGGTGAGCAGTTCTTC CASSDLVLGGEQFF
13 - TRBJ2-5 TRBV30 - TGTGCCTGGACCCCCTTCGACCCGGAGACCCAGTACTTC CAWTPFDPETQYF
16 - TRBJ2-3 TRBV6-1 TRBD2 TGTGCCAGCAGTGCTCGGACTAGCGGGAGCACAGATACGCAGTATTTT CASSARTSGSTDTQYF
16 - TRBJ2-1 TRBV11-1 TRBD2 TGTGCCAGCAGCAGGCGACCCGTGGGCGGGAGCGATGAGCAGTTCTTC CASSRRPVGGSDEQFF